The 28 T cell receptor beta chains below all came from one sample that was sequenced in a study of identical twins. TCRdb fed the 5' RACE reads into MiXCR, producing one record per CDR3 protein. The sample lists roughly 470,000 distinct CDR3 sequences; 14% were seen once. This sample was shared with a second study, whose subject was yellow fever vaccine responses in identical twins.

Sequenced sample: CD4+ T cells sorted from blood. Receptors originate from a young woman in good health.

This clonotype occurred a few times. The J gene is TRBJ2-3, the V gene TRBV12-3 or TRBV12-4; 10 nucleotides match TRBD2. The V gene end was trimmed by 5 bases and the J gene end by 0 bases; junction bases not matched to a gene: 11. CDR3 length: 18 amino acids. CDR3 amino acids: CASSPGLAVLGSTDTQYF. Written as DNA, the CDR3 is TGTGCCAGCAGTCCAGGACTAGCGGTCCTAGGGAGCACAGATACGCAGTATTTT.

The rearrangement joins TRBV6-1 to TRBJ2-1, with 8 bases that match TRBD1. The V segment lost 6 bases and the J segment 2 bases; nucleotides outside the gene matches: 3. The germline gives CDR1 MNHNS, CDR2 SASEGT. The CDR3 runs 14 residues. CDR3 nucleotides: TGTGCCAGCAGCAAGGGACAGGCCTACAATGAGCAGTTCTTC. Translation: CASSKGQAYNEQFF.

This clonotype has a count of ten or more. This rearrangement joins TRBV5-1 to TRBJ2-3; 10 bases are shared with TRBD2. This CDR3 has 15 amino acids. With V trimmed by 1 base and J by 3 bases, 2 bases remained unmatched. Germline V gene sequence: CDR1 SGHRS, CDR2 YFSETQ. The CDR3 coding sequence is TGCGCCAGCAGCTTGACGACTAGCGGGACAGATACGCAGTATTTT. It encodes CASSLTTSGTDTQYF.

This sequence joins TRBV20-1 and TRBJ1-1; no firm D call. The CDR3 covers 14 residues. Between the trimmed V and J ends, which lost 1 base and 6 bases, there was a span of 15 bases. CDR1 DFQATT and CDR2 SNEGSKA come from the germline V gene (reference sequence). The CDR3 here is CSARVSRKGAEAFF. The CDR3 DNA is TGCAGTGCTAGAGTGAGCAGGAAAGGTGCTGAAGCTTTCTTT.

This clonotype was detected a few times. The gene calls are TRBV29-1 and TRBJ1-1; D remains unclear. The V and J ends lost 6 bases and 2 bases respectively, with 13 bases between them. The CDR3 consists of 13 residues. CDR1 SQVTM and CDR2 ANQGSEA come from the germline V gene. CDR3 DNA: TGCAGCGTAGCCCCCAGGCTTAACACTGAAGCTTTCTTT. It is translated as CSVAPRLNTEAFF.

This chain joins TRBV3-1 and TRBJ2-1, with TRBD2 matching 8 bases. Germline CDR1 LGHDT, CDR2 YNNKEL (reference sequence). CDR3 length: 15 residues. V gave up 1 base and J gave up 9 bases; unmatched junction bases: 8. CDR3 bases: TGTGCCAGCAGCCAAGGGGGACTAGGGTCCCTTGAGCAGTTCTTC. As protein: CASSQGGLGSLEQFF.

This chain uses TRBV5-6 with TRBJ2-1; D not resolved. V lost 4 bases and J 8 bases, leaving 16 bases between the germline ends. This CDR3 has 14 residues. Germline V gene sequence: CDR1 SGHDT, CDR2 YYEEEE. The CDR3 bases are TGTGCCAGCAGCAAACCGGGCCTGCCCCATGAGCAGTTCTTC. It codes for CASSKPGLPHEQFF. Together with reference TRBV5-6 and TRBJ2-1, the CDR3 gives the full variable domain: DAGVTQSPTHLIKTRGQQVTLRCSPKSGHDTVSWYQQALGQGPQFIFQYYEEEERQRGNFPDRFSGHQFPNYSSELNVNALLLGDSALYLCASSKPGLPHEQFFGPGTRLTVL.

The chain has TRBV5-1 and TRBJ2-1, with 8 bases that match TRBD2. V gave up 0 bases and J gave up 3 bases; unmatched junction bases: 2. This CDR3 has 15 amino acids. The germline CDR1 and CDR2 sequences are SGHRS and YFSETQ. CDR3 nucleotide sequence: TGCGCCAGCAGCTTGGAGCGGGGGCTCTACAATGAGCAGTTCTTC. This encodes CASSLERGLYNEQFF.

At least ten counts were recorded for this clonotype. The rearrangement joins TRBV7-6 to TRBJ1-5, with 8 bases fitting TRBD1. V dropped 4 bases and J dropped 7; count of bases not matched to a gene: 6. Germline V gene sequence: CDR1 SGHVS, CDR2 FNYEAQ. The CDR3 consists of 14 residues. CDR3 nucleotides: TGTGCCAGCAGCTCCCGGACAGGGCTCCAGCCCCAGCATTTT. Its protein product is CASSSRTGLQPQHF.

The CDR3 reads CASSLRRGNQETQYF. CDR3 DNA: TGCGCCAGCAGCTTGCGCCGGGGGAACCAAGAGACCCAGTACTTC. The gene calls are TRBV5-1 and TRBJ2-5, with TRBD2 as a possible D gene (6 bases). V lost 1 base and J lost 0, with 10 bases in between. In germline, CDR1 is SGHRS, CDR2 YFSETQ. This CDR3 spans 15 amino acids.

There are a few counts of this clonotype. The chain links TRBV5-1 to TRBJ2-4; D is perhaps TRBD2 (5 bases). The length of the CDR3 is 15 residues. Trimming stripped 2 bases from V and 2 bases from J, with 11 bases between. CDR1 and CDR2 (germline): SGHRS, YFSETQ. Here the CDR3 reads CASSLGGGPKNIQYF. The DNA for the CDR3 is TGCGCCAGCAGCTTAGGTGGCGGGCCCAAAAACATTCAGTACTTC.

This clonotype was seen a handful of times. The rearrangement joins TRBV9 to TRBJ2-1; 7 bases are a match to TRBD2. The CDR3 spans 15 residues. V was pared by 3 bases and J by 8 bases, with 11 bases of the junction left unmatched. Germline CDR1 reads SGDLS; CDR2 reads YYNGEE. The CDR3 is CASSAIAGDGDEQFF. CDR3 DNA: TGTGCCAGCAGCGCAATTGCGGGGGACGGCGATGAGCAGTTCTTC.

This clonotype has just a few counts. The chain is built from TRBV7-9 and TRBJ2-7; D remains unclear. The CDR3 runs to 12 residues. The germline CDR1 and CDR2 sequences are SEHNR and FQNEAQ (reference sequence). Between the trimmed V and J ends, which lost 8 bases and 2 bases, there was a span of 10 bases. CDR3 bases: TGTGCCAGCGGAAACGTACCCTACGAGCAGTACTTC. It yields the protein CASGNVPYEQYF. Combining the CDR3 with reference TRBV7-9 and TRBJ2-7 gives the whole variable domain DTGVSQNPRHKITKRGQNVTFRCDPISEHNRLYWYRQTLGQGPEFLTYFQNEAQLEKSRLLSDRFSAERPKGSFSTLEIQRTEQGDSAMYLCASGNVPYEQYFGPGTRLTVT.

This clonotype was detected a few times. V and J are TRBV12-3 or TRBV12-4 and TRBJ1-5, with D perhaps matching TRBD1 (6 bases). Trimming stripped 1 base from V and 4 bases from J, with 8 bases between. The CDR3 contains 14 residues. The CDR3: CASSLGTANQPQHF. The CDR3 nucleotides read TGTGCCAGCAGTTTAGGGACAGCTAATCAGCCCCAGCATTTT.

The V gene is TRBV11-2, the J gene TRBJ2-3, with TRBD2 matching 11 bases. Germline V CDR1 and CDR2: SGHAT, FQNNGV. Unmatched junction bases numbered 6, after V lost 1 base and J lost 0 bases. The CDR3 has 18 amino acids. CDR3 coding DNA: TGTGCCAGCAGCTTAGTGTTGTCTAGCGGGAGGAGCACAGATACGCAGTATTTT. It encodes CASSLVLSSGRSTDTQYF.

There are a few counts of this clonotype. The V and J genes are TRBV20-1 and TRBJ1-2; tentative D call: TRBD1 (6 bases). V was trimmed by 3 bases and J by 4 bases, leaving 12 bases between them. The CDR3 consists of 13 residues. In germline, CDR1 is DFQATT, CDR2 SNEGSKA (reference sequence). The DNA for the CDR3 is TGCAGTGCTAGGGACAGACTAACCTATGGCTACACCTTC. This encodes CSARDRLTYGYTF.

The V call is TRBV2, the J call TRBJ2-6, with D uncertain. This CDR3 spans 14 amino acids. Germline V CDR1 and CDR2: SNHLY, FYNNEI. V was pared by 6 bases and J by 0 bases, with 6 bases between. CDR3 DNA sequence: TGTGCCAGCAGGTCGGCCTCTGGGGCCAACGTCCTGACTTTC. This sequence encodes CASRSASGANVLTF. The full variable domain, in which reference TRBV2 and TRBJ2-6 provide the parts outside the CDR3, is EPEVTQTPSHQVTQMGQEVILRCVPISNHLYFYWYRQILGQKVEFLVSFYNNEISEKSEIFDDQFSVERPDGSNFTLKIRSTKLEDSAMYFCASRSASGANVLTFGAGSRLTVL.

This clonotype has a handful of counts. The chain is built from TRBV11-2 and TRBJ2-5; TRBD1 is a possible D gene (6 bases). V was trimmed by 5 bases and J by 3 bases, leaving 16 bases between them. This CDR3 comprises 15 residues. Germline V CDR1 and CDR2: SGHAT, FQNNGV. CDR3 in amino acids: CASSRSGRGKETQYF. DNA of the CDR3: TGTGCCAGCAGCCGATCGGGCAGGGGAAAAGAGACCCAGTACTTC. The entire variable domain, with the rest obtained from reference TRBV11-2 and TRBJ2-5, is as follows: EAGVAQSPRYKIIEKRQSVAFWCNPISGHATLYWYQQILGQGPKLLIQFQNNGVVDDSQLPKDRFSAERLKGVDSTLKIQPAKLEDSAVYLCASSRSGRGKETQYFGPGTRLLVL.

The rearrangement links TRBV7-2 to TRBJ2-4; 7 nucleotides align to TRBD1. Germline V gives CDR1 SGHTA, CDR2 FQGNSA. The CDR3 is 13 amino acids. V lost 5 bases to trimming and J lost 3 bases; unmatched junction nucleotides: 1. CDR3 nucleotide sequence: TGTGCCAGCAGCCGGGACAGCAAAAACATTCAGTACTTC. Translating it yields CASSRDSKNIQYF.

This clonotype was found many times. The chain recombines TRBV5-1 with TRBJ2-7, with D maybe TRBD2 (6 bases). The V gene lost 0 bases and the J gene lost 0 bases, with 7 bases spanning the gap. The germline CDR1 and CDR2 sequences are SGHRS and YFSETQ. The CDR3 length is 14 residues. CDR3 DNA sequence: TGCGCCAGCAGCTTGGTGGGGGGCTCCTACGAGCAGTACTTC. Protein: CASSLVGGSYEQYF.

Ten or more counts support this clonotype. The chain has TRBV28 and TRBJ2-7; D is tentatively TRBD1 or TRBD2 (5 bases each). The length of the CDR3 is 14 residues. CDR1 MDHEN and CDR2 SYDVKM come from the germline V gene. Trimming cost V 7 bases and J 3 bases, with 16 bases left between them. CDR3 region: CASIPSGTLYEQYF. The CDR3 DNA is TGTGCCAGCATTCCATCCGGGACGCTCTACGAGCAGTACTTC.

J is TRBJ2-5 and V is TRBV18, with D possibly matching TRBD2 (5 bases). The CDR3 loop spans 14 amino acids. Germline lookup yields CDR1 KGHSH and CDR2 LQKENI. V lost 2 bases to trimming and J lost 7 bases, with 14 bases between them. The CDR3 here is CASSPSAGSGTQYF. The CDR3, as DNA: TGTGCCAGCTCACCATCCGCGGGCTCTGGGACCCAGTACTTC.

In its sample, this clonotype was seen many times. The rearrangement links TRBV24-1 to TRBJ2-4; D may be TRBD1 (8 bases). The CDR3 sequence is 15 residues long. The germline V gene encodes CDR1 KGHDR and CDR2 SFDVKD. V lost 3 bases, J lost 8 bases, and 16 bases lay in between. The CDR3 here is CATSDPGQGGDIQYF. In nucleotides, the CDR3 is TGTGCCACCAGTGATCCCGGACAGGGAGGGGACATTCAGTACTTC.

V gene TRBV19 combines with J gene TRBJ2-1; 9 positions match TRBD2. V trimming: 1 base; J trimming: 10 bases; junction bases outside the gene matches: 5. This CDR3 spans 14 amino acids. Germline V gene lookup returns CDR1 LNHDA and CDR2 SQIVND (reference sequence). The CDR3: CASSIVLAGIEQFF. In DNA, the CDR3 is TGTGCCAGTAGTATAGTCCTAGCGGGGATAGAGCAGTTCTTC.

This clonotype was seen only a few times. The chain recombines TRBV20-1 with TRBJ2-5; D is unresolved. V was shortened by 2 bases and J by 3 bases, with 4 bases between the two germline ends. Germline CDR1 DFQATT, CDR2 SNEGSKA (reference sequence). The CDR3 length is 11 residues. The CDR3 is CSARTEETQYF. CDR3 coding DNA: TGCAGTGCTAGAACCGAAGAGACCCAGTACTTC.

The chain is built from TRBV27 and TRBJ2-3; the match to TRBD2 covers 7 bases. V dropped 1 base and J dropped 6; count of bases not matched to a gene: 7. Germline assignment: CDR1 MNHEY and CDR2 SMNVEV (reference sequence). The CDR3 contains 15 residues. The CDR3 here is CASSLWGGRGDTQYF. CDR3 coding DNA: TGTGCCAGCAGTTTATGGGGGGGTCGGGGGGATACGCAGTATTTT.

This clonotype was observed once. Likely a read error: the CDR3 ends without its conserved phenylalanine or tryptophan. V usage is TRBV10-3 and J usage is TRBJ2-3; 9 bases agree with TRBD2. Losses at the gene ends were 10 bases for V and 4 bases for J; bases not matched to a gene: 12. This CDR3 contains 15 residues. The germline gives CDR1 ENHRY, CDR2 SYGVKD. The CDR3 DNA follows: TGTGCCACCACGATAGCGGGGGAAGGGGCAGATACGCAGTATATT. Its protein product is CATTIAGEGADTQYI.

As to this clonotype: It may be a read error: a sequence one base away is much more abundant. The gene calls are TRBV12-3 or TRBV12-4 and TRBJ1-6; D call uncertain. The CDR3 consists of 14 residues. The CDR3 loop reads CASKTFFGNSPHHF. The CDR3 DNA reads TGTGCCAGCAAGACCTTTTTTGGGAATTCACCCCACCACTTT.